One and the same sample provided the 20 T cell receptor beta chains below, sequenced in a study of T cells in tuberculosis. Sequencing was performed with immunoSEQ multiplex PCR; in TCRdb, only in-frame clones are kept and a portion is missing. The sample contains more than 45,000 clones, approximately 91% of which appear only once. Thawed, overnight-rested PBMC were stained with GMM-loaded CD1B tetramer, viability dye and anti-CD3, then sorted. CD1B tetramers were loaded with Rhodococcus equi-derived C32 glucose monomycolate. Sequenced sample: CD1b-GMM tetramer-negative cells sorted from PBMCs. Receptors originate from an adult woman with latent tuberculosis.

The chain couples TRBV5-1 to TRBJ2-1; TRBD1 matches 8 bases. The length of the CDR3 is 15 residues. Germline values: CDR1 SGHRS, CDR2 YFSETQ. V lost 4 bases and J lost 3; bases outside the gene matches: 6. In nucleotides, the CDR3 is TGCGCCAGCAGCCCGCTAGGGACAGGCTACAATGAGCAGTTCTTC. Its translation is CASSPLGTGYNEQFF.

In nucleotides, the CDR3 is TGTGCCAGCAGCCCCCGAGGGAAACGCACAGATACGCAGTATTTT. It yields the protein CASSPRGKRTDTQYF. This chain links TRBV9 with TRBJ2-3; a possible D gene is TRBD2 (5 bases). The V gene lost 4 bases and the J gene lost 1 base, with 13 bases spanning the gap. Germline CDR1 and CDR2: SGDLS and YYNGEE. The length of the CDR3 is 15 residues.

As DNA, the CDR3 is TGTGCCAGCAGCTTTGTTGCAGGGGGGGAGACCCAGTACTTC. This sequence encodes CASSFVAGGETQYF. J is TRBJ2-5 and V is TRBV7-2; maybe TRBD1 (7 bases). Germline loops: CDR1 SGHTA, CDR2 FQGNSA. The length of the CDR3 is 14 residues. Trimming shortened V by 3 bases and J by 5 bases, and 13 bases separated the two germline ends.

The chain links TRBV28 to TRBJ1-5; unclear D gene. The ends were cut back, 5 bases at V and 0 bases at J, with 11 bases in the middle. The germline CDR1 and CDR2 sequences are MDHEN and SYDVKM. The length of the CDR3 is 15 residues. The CDR3 DNA follows: TGTGCCAGCAGTCCCCGGGTCTATAGCAATCAGCCCCAGCATTTT. It encodes CASSPRVYSNQPQHF.

The chain has TRBV7-2 and TRBJ2-5; no definite D call. Germline V gives CDR1 SGHTA, CDR2 FQGNSA. This CDR3 region has 14 residues. V was pared by 1 base and J by 5 bases, with 11 bases between. CDR3 nucleotide sequence: TGTGCCAGCAGCTTAGTCCCGCGTCGCGAGACCCAGTACTTC. Translation gives CASSLVPRRETQYF.

As for this clone: One end of the junction does not line up with germline, which may come from a read error. The V and J genes are TRBV2 and TRBJ1-3; TRBD1 matches 10 bases. In germline, CDR1 is SNHLY, CDR2 FYNNEI. This CDR3 spans 13 amino acids. The CDR3 DNA follows: TGTGCCAGCAGTGAAACCCGGGACAGGGGCAAACATTTT. The encoded protein is CASSETRDRGKHF.

This clone was seen only once. This rearrangement joins TRBV6-5 to TRBJ2-4; 7 bases map to TRBD2. V lost 0 bases to trimming and J lost 7 bases; unmatched junction nucleotides: 6. Germline assignment: CDR1 MNHEY and CDR2 SVGAGI. The CDR3 has 15 residues. In nucleotides, the CDR3 is TGTGCCAGCAGTTACTCGATCGGGGGAGGGAACATTCAGTACTTC. It yields the protein CASSYSIGGGNIQYF.

This clone was counted a few times. The CDR3 coding sequence is TGTGCCAGTAGTACCTATTGGGGGCCCAATCAGCCCCAGCATTTT. Translation: CASSTYWGPNQPQHF. This chain joins TRBV19 and TRBJ1-5; maybe TRBD1 (6 bases). V was cut by 4 bases and J by 3 bases, with 13 bases left in between. Per germline, CDR1 LNHDA and CDR2 SQIVND (reference sequence). CDR3 length equals 15 residues.

The J gene is TRBJ2-7, the V gene TRBV6-6, with D uncertain. The V and J ends lost 2 bases and 4 bases respectively, with 15 bases between them. There are 15 residues in the CDR3. The V gene's germline CDR1 is MNHNY and CDR2 SVGAGI (reference sequence). The DNA of the CDR3 is TGTGCCAGCAGTTACATGCTATTACCCGGGTACGAGCAGTACTTC. This codes for CASSYMLLPGYEQYF.

This chain connects TRBV5-1 to TRBJ2-1, with no clear D. CDR3 length equals 15 residues. V was cut by 0 bases and J by 8 bases, with 15 bases left in between. CDR1 and CDR2 (germline): SGHRS, YFSETQ. Here the CDR3 reads CASSLARLLSHEQFF. The CDR3, as DNA: TGCGCCAGCAGCTTGGCCCGACTCCTGTCGCATGAGCAGTTCTTC.

This chain uses TRBV29-1 with TRBJ2-1, with D maybe TRBD2 (6 bases). CDR1 and CDR2 from the germline V gene are SQVTM and ANQGSEA. This CDR3 comprises 10 residues. V was shortened by 8 bases and J by 10 bases, with 12 bases between the two germline ends. The CDR3 region is CSLGGSEQFF. CDR3 bases: TGCAGCCTTGGAGGGAGCGAGCAGTTCTTC.

The rearrangement links TRBV30 to TRBJ2-7; 7 bases fit TRBD1. V trimming: 4 bases; J trimming: 6 bases; junction bases outside the gene matches: 12. This CDR3 region has 14 residues. The germline V gene has CDR1 GTSNPN and CDR2 SVGIG (reference sequence). CDR3 bases: TGTGCCTGGATCAAGGGGGCGGTACTGGGCGAGCAGTACTTC. Protein sequence: CAWIKGAVLGEQYF.

The chain couples TRBV2 to TRBJ1-5; D ambiguous. Trimming took off 2 bases at V and 2 bases at J, with 4 bases between the two ends. CDR1 and CDR2 (germline): SNHLY, FYNNEI. CDR3 length: 13 amino acids. CDR3 nucleotides: TGTGCCAGCAGTGAATCAGGCAATCAGCCCCAGCATTTT. Its protein product is CASSESGNQPQHF.

J is TRBJ2-5 and V is TRBV7-2; 8 nucleotides match TRBD2. CDR1 and CDR2 (germline): SGHTA, FQGNSA. The CDR3 has 16 residues. The trim removed 0 bases at V and 1 base at J, leaving 4 bases unmatched. The CDR3 DNA sequence: TGTGCCAGCAGCTTAGCGCCTACTAGCGGCCAAGAGACCCAGTACTTC. Translated: CASSLAPTSGQETQYF. Looking up the rest from reference TRBV7-2 and TRBJ2-5 gives the full variable domain: GAGVSQSPSNKVTEKGKDVELRCDPISGHTALYWYRQSLGQGLEFLIYFQGNSAPDKSGLPSDRFSAERTGGSVSTLTIQRTQQEDSAVYLCASSLAPTSGQETQYFGPGTRLLVL.

This clone was seen only once. This sequence joins TRBV5-1 and TRBJ1-1; D gene unclear. Trimming cost V 0 bases and J 0 bases, with 3 bases left between them. There are 13 residues in the CDR3. The germline CDR1 and CDR2 sequences are SGHRS and YFSETQ. Here the CDR3 reads CASSLELNTEAFF. The DNA for the CDR3 is TGCGCCAGCAGCTTGGAGCTGAACACTGAAGCTTTCTTT.

The chain recombines TRBV4-1 with TRBJ1-2; 7 nucleotides line up with TRBD1. CDR1 MGHRA and CDR2 YSYEKL come from the germline V gene. J gave up 7 bases and V 0 bases, and 5 bases lay outside the gene matches. This CDR3 is 14 amino acids long. The CDR3 region has the DNA TGCGCCAGCAGCCAAGATCGACAGGGCGTTGGCTACACCTTC. This codes for CASSQDRQGVGYTF.

The chain employs TRBV14 and TRBJ2-2; D unresolved. The CDR3 has 13 amino acids. CDR1 is SGHDN and CDR2 is FVKESK in the germline V gene. The ends were cut back, 2 bases at V and 4 bases at J, with 5 bases in the middle. The CDR3 spells CASSQYLTGELFF. The DNA of the CDR3 is TGTGCCAGCAGCCAATATCTCACCGGGGAGCTGTTTTTT. Drawing the rest from reference TRBV14 and TRBJ2-2, the complete variable domain is EAGVTQFPSHSVIEKGQTVTLRCDPISGHDNLYWYRRVMGKEIKFLLHFVKESKQDESGMPNNRFLAERTGGTYSTLKVQPAELEDSGVYFCASSQYLTGELFFGEGSRLTVL.

The chain carries TRBV18 and TRBJ1-5, with a weak D call TRBD1 (5 bases). The length of the CDR3 is 14 residues. Germline assignment: CDR1 KGHSH and CDR2 LQKENI. Trimming removed 6 bases from V and 5 bases from J, with 14 bases in between. The DNA for the CDR3 is TGTGCCAGCTCTCTAGGACACGGAGATCAGCCCCAGCATTTT. Translating gives CASSLGHGDQPQHF.

The chain has TRBV10-3 and TRBJ1-5; D is perhaps TRBD1 (6 bases). The V gene lost 0 bases and the J gene lost 7 bases, with 10 bases spanning the gap. The germline V gene has CDR1 ENHRY and CDR2 SYGVKD. CDR3 length equals 14 residues. This CDR3 is CAISESGGAQPQHF. CDR3 DNA: TGTGCCATCAGTGAGTCTGGGGGGGCCCAGCCCCAGCATTTT.

For the CDR3, the DNA is TGTGCCAGCAGTTTACTACAGGGCGCTGAGGGGGACACTGAAGCTTTCTTT. Translated: CASSLLQGAEGDTEAFF. The chain is built from TRBV27 and TRBJ1-1; maybe TRBD1 (6 bases). The CDR3 has 17 amino acids. V was pared by 2 bases and J by 3 bases, with 19 bases between. Germline V gene lookup returns CDR1 MNHEY and CDR2 SMNVEV (reference sequence).